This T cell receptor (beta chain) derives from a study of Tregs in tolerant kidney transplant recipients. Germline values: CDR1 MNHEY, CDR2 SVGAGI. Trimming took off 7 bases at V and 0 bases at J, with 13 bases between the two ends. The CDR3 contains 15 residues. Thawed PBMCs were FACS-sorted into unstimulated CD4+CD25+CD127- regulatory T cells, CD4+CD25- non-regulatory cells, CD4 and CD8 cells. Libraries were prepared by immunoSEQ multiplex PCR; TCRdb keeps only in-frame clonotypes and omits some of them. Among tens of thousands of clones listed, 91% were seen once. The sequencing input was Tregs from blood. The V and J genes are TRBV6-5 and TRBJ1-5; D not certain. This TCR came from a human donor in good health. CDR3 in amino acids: CASTWLDGSNQPQHF. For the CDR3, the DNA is TGTGCCAGCACCTGGTTGGACGGTAGCAATCAGCCCCAGCATTTT.